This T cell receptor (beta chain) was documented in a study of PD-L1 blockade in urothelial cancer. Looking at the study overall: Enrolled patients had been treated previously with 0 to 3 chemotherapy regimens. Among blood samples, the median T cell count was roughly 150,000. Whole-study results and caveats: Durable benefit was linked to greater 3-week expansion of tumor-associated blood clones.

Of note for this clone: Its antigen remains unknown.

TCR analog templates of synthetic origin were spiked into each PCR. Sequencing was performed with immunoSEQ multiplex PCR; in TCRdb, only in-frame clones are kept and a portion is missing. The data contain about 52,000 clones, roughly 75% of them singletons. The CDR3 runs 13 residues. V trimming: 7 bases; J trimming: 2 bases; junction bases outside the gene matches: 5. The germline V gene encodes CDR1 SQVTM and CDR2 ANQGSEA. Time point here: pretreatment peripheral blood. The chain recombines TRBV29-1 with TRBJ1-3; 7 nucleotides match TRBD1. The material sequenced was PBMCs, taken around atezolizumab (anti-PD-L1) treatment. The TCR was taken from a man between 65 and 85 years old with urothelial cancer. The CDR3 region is CSALDRAGNTIYF. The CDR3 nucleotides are TGCAGCGCGCTTGACAGGGCTGGAAACACCATATATTTT.